The 23 T cell receptor beta chains listed next were all sequenced from one sample in a study of CD4 T cells in relation to SARS-CoV-2 and coronaviruses. Antigen specificity for these receptors is unknown. Some clones are missing from TCRdb's copy, which holds only in-frame ones; the method was immunoSEQ multiplex PCR. The profile shows about 41,000 clones, 84% of them singletons. What was sequenced was naive CD4+ T cells from PBMCs, cultured in vitro. Subset meaning: naive CD4+ T cells isolated by negative enrichment. The receptors stem from an adult with COVID-19.

This chain joins TRBV4-3 and TRBJ2-1, with 9 bases that match TRBD2. V lost 6 bases, J lost 4 bases, and 4 bases stayed unmatched. The CDR3 contains 14 residues. Germline V gene data show CDR1 as LGHNA and CDR2 as YSLEER. This CDR3 is CASRQTSGYNEQFF. In DNA form, the CDR3 reads TGCGCCAGCAGACAGACTAGCGGATACAATGAGCAGTTCTTC.

The rearrangement links TRBV28 to TRBJ1-2; 7 positions match TRBD1. The CDR3 totals 14 residues. Germline lookup yields CDR1 MDHEN and CDR2 SYDVKM. The V and J ends lost 2 bases and 8 bases, in that order; junction bases with no gene match: 8. CDR3 amino acids: CASSLLRQGSGYTF. CDR3 DNA sequence: TGTGCCAGCAGTTTACTTCGACAGGGTTCAGGCTACACCTTC.

This clone showed up just once. The chain couples TRBV7-2 to TRBJ1-1, with 9 bases identical to TRBD1. The CDR3 sequence is 16 residues long. V gave up 5 bases and J gave up 4 bases; unmatched junction bases: 11. Germline CDR1 reads SGHTA; CDR2 reads FQGNSA. As DNA, the CDR3 is TGTGCCAGCAGCCAGGGGACAGGGCGGTCTGTCACTGAAGCTTTCTTT. It is translated as CASSQGTGRSVTEAFF.

This clone came up a few times. The V call is TRBV5-4, the J call TRBJ2-7; D call uncertain. V dropped 3 bases and J dropped 3 bases, with 4 bases sitting between them. The CDR3 runs 11 residues. Germline V gene lookup returns CDR1 SGHNT and CDR2 YYREEE (reference sequence). The CDR3 region has the DNA TGTGCCAGCAGCTCATTCTACGAGCAGTACTTC. Protein: CASSSFYEQYF.

This clone was recorded once. The V gene is TRBV9, the J gene TRBJ2-7; perhaps TRBD1 as D (6 bases). From germline, CDR1 is SGDLS and CDR2 YYNGEE. The CDR3 extends over 14 amino acids. Trimming pared 4 bases from V and 1 base from J, leaving 12 bases between. The DNA of the CDR3 is TGTGCCAGCAGCCCGTGGACAGATTCCTACGAGCAGTACTTC. Protein product: CASSPWTDSYEQYF. The complete variable domain, with remaining parts taken from reference TRBV9 and TRBJ2-7, reads DSGVTQTPKHLITATGQRVTLRCSPRSGDLSVYWYQQSLDQGLQFLIQYYNGEERAKGNILERFSAQQFPDLHSELNLSSLELGDSALYFCASSPWTDSYEQYFGPGTRLTVT.

The chain couples TRBV2 to TRBJ2-5, with TRBD1 matching 7 bases. The germline CDR1 and CDR2 sequences are SNHLY and FYNNEI. J was trimmed by 3 bases and V by 5 bases; bases with no gene match: 3. CDR3 length: 13 amino acids. The CDR3 loop is CASSWGQKETQYF. DNA of the CDR3: TGTGCCAGCAGTTGGGGACAGAAAGAGACCCAGTACTTC.

This clone was picked up a small number of times. CDR3 loop: CASSQPTSGSGVDEQYF. The CDR3 DNA sequence: TGCGCCAGCAGCCAACCGACTAGCGGGAGCGGGGTCGACGAGCAGTACTTC. This chain links TRBV4-1 with TRBJ2-7; 12 bases are a match to TRBD2. The germline V gene encodes CDR1 MGHRA and CDR2 YSYEKL. The CDR3 covers 17 residues. Losses at the gene ends were 2 bases for V and 5 bases for J; bases not matched to a gene: 10.

In its sample, this clone was seen once. The rearrangement uses TRBV30 and TRBJ2-7; 8 positions agree with TRBD1. J gave up 1 base and V 3 bases, and 5 bases lay outside the gene matches. Germline CDR1 is GTSNPN and CDR2 is SVGIG (reference sequence). The length of the CDR3 is 14 residues. CDR3 nucleotides: TGTGCCTGGAGGGTGTGGACAGGGTCCTACGAGCAGTACTTC. Its translation is CAWRVWTGSYEQYF.

In its sample, this clone was seen once. The chain joins TRBV30 to TRBJ2-6; 8 bases are shared with TRBD1. The V gene end was trimmed by 4 bases and the J gene end by 4 bases; junction bases not matched to a gene: 12. The CDR3 has 17 residues. Germline values: CDR1 GTSNPN, CDR2 SVGIG (reference sequence). In DNA, the CDR3 is TGTGCCTGGACTCCTTGGACAGGGTCATCCGGGGCCAACGTCCTGACTTTC. Protein: CAWTPWTGSSGANVLTF.

As regards this clone: A read error may account for a junction end that differs from germline. The V gene is TRBV7-3, the J gene TRBJ2-1, with 8 nucleotides matching TRBD2. The CDR3 is 17 residues long. Per germline, CDR1 SGHTA and CDR2 FQGTGA. DNA for the CDR3: TGTGCCAGCAGTTTAAGGGGTGGGCGGGAGGCCTACAATGAGCAGTTCTTC. It specifies CASSLRGGREAYNEQFF. Based on the CDR3 plus reference TRBV7-3 and TRBJ2-1, the full variable domain is GAGVSQTPSNKVTEKGKYVELRCDPISGHTALYWYRQSLGQGPEFLIYFQGTGAADDSGLPNDRFFAVRPEGSVSTLKIQRTERGDSAVYLCASSLRGGREAYNEQFFGPGTRLTVL.

This clone was recorded only once. The chain is built from TRBV27 and TRBJ2-3, with 11 bases lining up with TRBD2. The germline gives CDR1 MNHEY, CDR2 SMNVEV (reference sequence). J was trimmed by 1 base and V by 5 bases; bases with no gene match: 5. CDR3 length: 16 residues. The CDR3 loop reads CASSIRLAGRTDTQYF. The CDR3 coding sequence is TGTGCCAGCAGTATCCGACTAGCGGGGCGCACAGATACGCAGTATTTT.

This clone was observed a single time. The chain employs TRBV28 and TRBJ2-1; 11 nucleotides line up with TRBD2. CDR1 is MDHEN and CDR2 is SYDVKM in the germline V gene. The J segment lost 0 bases and the V segment lost 2 bases, leaving 3 bases of the junction unmatched. The CDR3 loop spans 17 amino acids. The CDR3 sequence: CASSLTSGSSSYNEQFF. The CDR3 DNA reads as TGTGCCAGCAGTTTAACTAGCGGGAGCAGCTCCTACAATGAGCAGTTCTTC.

The chain joins TRBV20-1 to TRBJ2-3; TRBD2 matches at 10 bases. The CDR3 totals 14 residues. Germline V lookup: CDR1 DFQATT, CDR2 SNEGSKA (reference sequence). Trimming took 3 bases from V and 5 from J; bases not matched to a gene: 5. The CDR3 DNA follows: TGCAGTGCTAGTTTAGCGGGAGGAAGAGATACGCAGTATTTT. It translates to CSASLAGGRDTQYF.

The chain uses TRBV6-5 and TRBJ1-2; D perhaps matches TRBD1 (6 bases). Germline V gene sequence: CDR1 MNHEY, CDR2 SVGAGI. Trimming stripped 2 bases from V and 6 bases from J, with 10 bases between. The CDR3 totals 13 residues. The CDR3 nucleotides are TGTGCCAGCAGTTACCCCTCAGGGGATGGCTACACCTTC. Its translation is CASSYPSGDGYTF.

The V gene is TRBV10-2, the J gene TRBJ2-1; TRBD2 matches 7 bases. CDR1 and CDR2 (germline): WSHSY, SAAADI. The CDR3 runs to 14 residues. The V segment lost 5 bases and the J segment 3 bases; nucleotides outside the gene matches: 4. CDR3 protein: CASSLASGYNEQFF. CDR3 bases: TGCGCCAGCAGTTTGGCTAGCGGCTACAATGAGCAGTTCTTC.

J is TRBJ1-5 and V is TRBV7-3, with TRBD1 matching 11 bases. The CDR3 covers 19 residues. CDR1 and CDR2 (germline): SGHTA, FQGTGA. J was trimmed by 2 bases and V by 5 bases; bases with no gene match: 14. CDR3 residues: CASSPRTGGPVKGNQPQHF. The DNA for the CDR3 is TGTGCCAGCAGCCCTCGGACAGGGGGCCCCGTAAAGGGCAATCAGCCCCAGCATTTT. Full variable domain (rest looked up from reference TRBV7-3 and TRBJ1-5): GAGVSQTPSNKVTEKGKYVELRCDPISGHTALYWYRQSLGQGPEFLIYFQGTGAADDSGLPNDRFFAVRPEGSVSTLKIQRTERGDSAVYLCASSPRTGGPVKGNQPQHFGDGTRLSIL.

The V gene is TRBV9, the J gene TRBJ2-3, with 8 bases identical to TRBD2. Germline values: CDR1 SGDLS, CDR2 YYNGEE. J gave up 6 bases and V 0 bases, and 6 bases lay outside the gene matches. CDR3 length equals 15 residues. CDR3 DNA: TGTGCCAGCAGCGTAGAGAGCGGGAGTAGGGATACGCAGTATTTT. The encoded protein is CASSVESGSRDTQYF.

The gene calls are TRBV5-1 and TRBJ2-2; no firm D call. Germline CDR1 SGHRS, CDR2 YFSETQ. The CDR3 is made up of 16 amino acids. Between the trimmed V and J ends, which lost 4 bases and 0 bases, there was a span of 13 bases. CDR3 protein: CASSPPPIANTGELFF. The CDR3 DNA is TGCGCCAGCAGCCCACCGCCTATCGCGAACACCGGGGAGCTGTTTTTT.

The chain links TRBV5-1 to TRBJ2-1, with no clear D. Germline V gene lookup returns CDR1 SGHRS and CDR2 YFSETQ. This CDR3 spans 15 amino acids. The V end was cut by 3 bases, the J end by 0 bases, with 10 bases between. The CDR3 here is CASSSLVGSYNEQFF. The DNA for the CDR3 is TGCGCCAGCAGCTCCCTAGTGGGCTCCTACAATGAGCAGTTCTTC. Full variable domain (missing parts from reference TRBV5-1 and TRBJ2-1): KAGVTQTPRYLIKTRGQQVTLSCSPISGHRSVSWYQQTPGQGLQFLFEYFSETQRNKGNFPGRFSGRQFSNSRSEMNVSTLELGDSALYLCASSSLVGSYNEQFFGPGTRLTVL.

This clone appeared a few times. The chain's CDR3 is CASRGGGDYGYTF. CDR3 sequence (DNA): TGTGCCAGCAGGGGAGGAGGGGACTATGGCTACACCTTC. The chain uses TRBV3-1 (or the pseudogene TRBV3-2) and TRBJ1-2; tentatively, D is TRBD1 (5 bases). The V end was cut by 6 bases, the J end by 3 bases, with 11 bases between. CDR1 LGHDT and CDR2 YNNKEL come from the germline V gene (reference sequence). This CDR3 is built from 13 residues.

V usage is TRBV28 and J usage is TRBJ2-5; perhaps TRBD1 as D (5 bases). Per the germline V gene, CDR1 is MDHEN and CDR2 is SYDVKM. V was clipped by 5 bases and J by 4 bases, with 17 bases between them. This CDR3 spans 15 amino acids. Written as DNA, the CDR3 is TGTGCCAGCAGTCCGACGTTGCAGGGATTAGAGACCCAGTACTTC. This gives the protein CASSPTLQGLETQYF.

V is TRBV30 and J is TRBJ2-1; 8 positions agree with TRBD2. The CDR3 is 16 residues long. Germline assignment: CDR1 GTSNPN and CDR2 SVGIG (reference sequence). After removal of 2 bases from V and 6 bases from J, the junction contained 12 bases not matched to a gene. Here the CDR3 reads CAWSYNPGLGINEQFF. The CDR3, as DNA: TGTGCCTGGAGTTATAACCCGGGACTAGGAATCAATGAGCAGTTCTTC.

This clone was counted a single time. V and J are TRBV19 and TRBJ2-1; 7 nucleotides agree with TRBD2. Germline V gene lookup returns CDR1 LNHDA and CDR2 SQIVND (reference sequence). The length of the CDR3 is 16 residues. V dropped 3 bases and J dropped 4; count of bases not matched to a gene: 9. CDR3 DNA sequence: TGTGCCAGTAGTATCCTCGCAGCGGGACTTTACAATGAGCAGTTCTTC. Residues: CASSILAAGLYNEQFF.